The clone carrying this T cell receptor beta chain was observed a handful of times. Its specificity is not known. The data stem from a study of glioma-infiltrating T cells. The study's findings and limits: Above-expected tissue-blood divergence occurred in all gliomas, most in low-grade ones.

The iRepertoire nested amplicon-rescue multiplex PCR amplified TCR alpha and beta CDR3s from RNA. Tissue mRNA or PBMC total RNA, 100-400 ng, went into one-step reverse transcription and amplification. TCRdb recomputed calls from the multiplex PCR reads with MiXCR, one row per CDR3 protein. Of about 110,000 distinct CDR3 sequences listed, less than 30% are singletons. The V and J ends lost 7 bases and 7 bases respectively, with 21 bases between them. Germline V lookup: CDR1 SGHRS, CDR2 YFSETQ. The CDR3 totals 15 residues. The sequenced sample consisted of glioma tissue, nonneoplastic brain tissue, or PBMCs (not recorded which). The receptor was isolated from a human donor with low-grade glioma or glioblastoma, undergoing nonglioma brain surgery, or in good health (not recorded which). The chain couples TRBV5-1 to TRBJ2-1; weak D call: TRBD2 (7 bases). CDR3 DNA: TGCGCCAGCCAGCGTGGGGGCGGGAGTGAAAATGAGCAGTTCTTC. Amino acids: CASQRGGGSENEQFF.